This T cell receptor beta chain emerged from a study of blood T cells in healthy people across ages (dated by TCRdb to 2015 to 2017). Background on the whole study: In model experiments, roughly one uniquely barcoded TCR beta cDNA molecule per two T cells was captured by template switching. To track age-related changes in TCR beta repertoire diversity, the study relied on deep sequencing normalized with unique cDNA molecular identifiers. Donors were grouped into four age groups: young (average roughly 17 years), middle-aged (over 35), aged (approximately 67) and long-lived (approximately 81). The study analyzed two additional independent replicas of 1 million unique cDNA reads from the same blood draw for two donors, one aged 18 to 30 and one aged 80 or older. What the authors observed across the whole study: A strong correlation was found between observed TCR beta diversity and the percentage of naive T cells measured by flow cytometry. Bulk unsorted PBMC profiling prevented conclusive comparison of naive and antigen-experienced compartments. As age increased, observed TCR beta diversity per million T cells dropped in a roughly linear way, and a significant reduction was already evident by age 40. Estimates of total diversity based on one million sequenced T cells were regarded as lower bounds and as underestimates. The long-lived group showed more naive CD4+ T cells, fewer expanded clones and increased TCR diversity than the aged group, suggesting age selection. Because the CMV infection status of the donors was unknown, age-related changes in expanded clonotypes may potentially have been confounded.

Library creation used 5' RACE. The instrument was an Illumina HiSeq 2500. A second PCR of about 6 to 11 cycles was performed with a sample-barcoded 5' primer and a J-beta primer mix. Each TCR beta cDNA molecule received a unique molecular identifier from a template-switch 5' adaptor carrying 12 random nucleotides. At least 3 million CDR3-containing paired-end reads were obtained from each sample. The Mint cDNA synthesis kit, primed by a TRBC-specific oligonucleotide, was used to synthesize first-strand cDNA from all RNA. After uracil-DNA glycosylase treatment, a first 18-cycle PCR used universal primers M1SS and BC2_uni_R on all cDNA. In the paper's pipeline: For normalization, 1 million high-quality reads, each with a distinct molecular identifier, were randomly selected from each sample. Reads sharing molecular identifiers were discarded rather than binned into consensus sequences. MiTCR, with a Q25 quality threshold and the strictest error-elimination algorithm, was used for CDR3 identification, clonotype clustering and error correction. A nonparametric unseen species model with Euler transformation was used to estimate lower-bound total TCR beta diversity. TCRdb handled the public reads itself, with Q25 trimming in fastp and clone calling in MiXCR, and kept productive beta chains. Every entry covers one CDR3 protein and lists the most common genes and DNA from its rows. The V and J calls were not made by the authors but by TCRdb's processing. In all, the sample holds around 500,000 distinct CDR3 sequences, and roughly a quarter of those were seen once. The ten largest clones take up under 4.5% of the sample.

Germline trimming amounts to 10 bases on V and 5 bases on J, with 13 as the count of junction bases outside the gene matches. Taken from cysteine to phenylalanine, the CDR3 has 14 residues. This entry keeps only the CDR3 DNA: 42 bases, framed from base 1. In the germline V gene, CDR1 corresponds to ENHRY and CDR2 to SYGVKD. The donors were roughly 40 Caucasian individuals from Russia, aged roughly 6 to 90 years, who were systemically healthy. Each donor gave approximately 9.3 milliliters of peripheral blood, collected into EDTA-treated Vacutainer tubes. Ficoll-Paque density-gradient centrifugation was used to isolate PBMCs, with at least 6 million obtained per sample. Total RNA was extracted from PBMCs with Trizol reagent, with at least 6 micrograms obtained per sample. For every donor, flow cytometry on a PBMC aliquot measured the percentage of naive CD45RAhigh/CD27high T cells. Worth noting for this clonotype: Its antigen target is currently unknown. Base qualities were left out, and no much larger clone turns up one base away.

A further study also used this sample, focusing on T cells of mothers and their children. Reported in the second study: Nine systemically healthy Caucasian individuals, comprising three mothers and their six children, were included as donors. cDNA synthesis consumed the entire amount of extracted RNA, loaded at 1.5 ug RNA in each 15 ul reaction. Sample barcodes and 2-4 random nucleotides were added via the M1S primer in the second PCR. Over 10 million TCR beta CDR3 reads came from each mother, compared with approximately 3.1 million reads from each child. Thymic selection shapes the output of TCR recombination in a similar way in related and unrelated pairs, and inherited differences have a minor effect. Normalized repertoire overlap was always found to be slightly, but never significantly, higher in related mother-child pairs than in unrelated mother-child pairs. Persistent microchimeric T cell clones were not detected, at a sensitivity of 85 to 100 clones per million clonotypes. The study used deep NGS to compare TCR beta repertoires of mothers and children, seeking features distinguishing related mother-child pairs from unrelated individuals. Mothers averaged about 40 +/- 4 years of age and children averaged about 10 +/- 4 years. After adapters were ligated using NEBNext reagents, the libraries underwent 100+100 nt paired-end sequencing on an Illumina HiSeq 2000. Mother and child libraries were prepared a month apart and sequenced in separate runs to prevent cross-contamination. Each donor had between about 500,000 and 2,300,000 distinct TCR beta clonotypes identified. Naive TCR beta clonotypes were estimated from low-frequency clonotypes matched to each donor's FACS-determined naive share, without sorting.

The TCR sequence derives from a boy under 10 years old in good health. This sequence uses TRBV10-3 and TRBJ1-2, and 7 junction bases match TRBD1. The source material was blood. The CDR3 loop reads CATVDRVNPYGYTF. The DNA is TGTGCCACCGTAGACAGGGTTAACCCGTATGGCTACACCTTC.